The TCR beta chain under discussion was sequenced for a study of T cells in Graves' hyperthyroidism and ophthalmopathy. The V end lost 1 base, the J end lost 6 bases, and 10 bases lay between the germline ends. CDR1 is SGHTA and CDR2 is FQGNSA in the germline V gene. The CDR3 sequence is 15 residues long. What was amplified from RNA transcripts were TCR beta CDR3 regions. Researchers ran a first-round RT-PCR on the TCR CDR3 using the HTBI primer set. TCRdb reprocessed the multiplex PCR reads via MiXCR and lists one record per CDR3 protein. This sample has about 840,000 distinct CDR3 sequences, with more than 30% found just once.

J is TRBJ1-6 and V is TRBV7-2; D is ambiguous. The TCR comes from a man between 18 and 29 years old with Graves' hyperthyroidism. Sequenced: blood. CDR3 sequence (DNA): TGTGCCAGCAGCTTAGACGGTACCGCTAATTCACCCCTCCACTTT. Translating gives CASSLDGTANSPLHF.